These 16 T cell receptor beta chains were sequenced from one sample in a study of beta chain features in type 1 diabetes. The whole isolated RNA underwent reverse transcription, so sequencing captured expressed TCRB transcripts. TCRdb keeps only in-frame clones here, not all; method: immunoSEQ multiplex PCR. The data show 250,000 to 400,000 clones, with approximately 14% seen just once and more than 6.5% held by the top ten. Specimen: central memory CD4+ T cells from blood. The receptors here all came from a man aged 25 to 40 in good health.

This clone was observed at least ten times. V and J are TRBV4-2 and TRBJ2-3; D remains unclear. Germline V gene sequence: CDR1 LGHNA, CDR2 YNFKEQ. The CDR3 is 13 amino acids. V was cut by 2 bases and J by 4 bases, with 7 bases left in between. The CDR3, as DNA: TGTGCCAGCAGCCAACTTTCATCAGATACGCAGTATTTT. This codes for CASSQLSSDTQYF.

In this sample, this clone turned up a few times. In DNA, the CDR3 is TGCGCCAGCAGCCACTCGCCCGGGGGCGGGGGCGGGGAGCTGTTTTTT. This gives the protein CASSHSPGGGGGELFF. V usage is TRBV4-3 and J usage is TRBJ2-2; possibly TRBD2 for D (7 bases). This CDR3 is 16 amino acids long. CDR1 is LGHNA and CDR2 is YSLEER in the germline V gene. Trimming removed 3 bases at V and 7 bases at J, with 18 bases between.

The V call is TRBV6-1, the J call TRBJ2-1; TRBD2 agrees at 11 bases. Germline assignment: CDR1 MNHNS and CDR2 SASEGT. After removal of 2 bases from V and 3 bases from J, the junction contained 3 bases not matched to a gene. This CDR3 has 16 residues. CDR3 DNA sequence: TGTGCCAGCAGTGAAATGACTAGCGGGATCTACAATGAGCAGTTCTTC. As protein: CASSEMTSGIYNEQFF.

This chain links TRBV6-6 with TRBJ2-1, with D possibly TRBD1 on 7 matching bases. CDR1 and CDR2 (germline): MNHNY, SVGAGI (reference sequence). This CDR3 region has 14 residues. V lost 7 bases to trimming and J lost 7 bases, with 17 bases between them. CDR3 amino acids: CASTQGGHLNEQFF. CDR3 in DNA: TGTGCCAGCACCCAGGGGGGCCATTTAAATGAGCAGTTCTTC.

The rearrangement joins TRBV4-2 to TRBJ2-1, with D possibly being TRBD2 (5 bases). The germline CDR1 and CDR2 sequences are LGHNA and YNFKEQ. Trimming removed 1 base from V and 0 bases from J, with 13 bases in between. The CDR3 has 17 residues. For the CDR3, the DNA is TGTGCCAGCAGCCAAGGATCGGGGAGAAGCTCCTACAATGAGCAGTTCTTC. It is translated as CASSQGSGRSSYNEQFF.

The V and J genes are TRBV6-5 and TRBJ2-2; unclear D gene. The germline V and J ends were trimmed by 3 bases and 1 base, with 9 bases remaining between them. Germline V gene sequence: CDR1 MNHEY, CDR2 SVGAGI. CDR3 size: 15 residues. CDR3 coding DNA: TGTGCCAGCAGTTATGGTCTTGGGAACACCGGGGAGCTGTTTTTT. It specifies CASSYGLGNTGELFF.

The rearrangement links TRBV4-3 to TRBJ2-1; 10 bases are a match to TRBD1. From germline, CDR1 is LGHNA and CDR2 YSLEER. The CDR3 contains 13 residues. V gave up 8 bases and J gave up 8 bases; unmatched junction bases: 6. The CDR3 reads CASRRDRGDEQFF. Here the CDR3 DNA reads TGCGCCAGCCGCCGGGACAGGGGTGATGAGCAGTTCTTC.

This clone was found many times. The J gene is TRBJ2-6, the V gene TRBV19; TRBD1 matches 10 bases. Germline lookup yields CDR1 LNHDA and CDR2 SQIVND (reference sequence). The V and J ends lost 6 bases and 0 bases, in that order; junction bases with no gene match: 5. The CDR3 sequence is 17 residues long. The CDR3 DNA follows: TGTGCCAGTAGGGACAGGGGGTACGACTCTGGGGCCAACGTCCTGACTTTC. It codes for CASRDRGYDSGANVLTF.

This clone was recorded a few times. V and J are TRBV2 and TRBJ2-7, with D tentatively TRBD2 (5 bases). Looked up from germline, CDR1 is SNHLY and CDR2 is FYNNEI. The V end was cut by 8 bases, the J end by 4 bases, with 18 bases between. This CDR3 spans 14 amino acids. CDR3 in amino acids: CASRRDSRLYEQYF. The CDR3, as DNA: TGTGCCAGCCGCCGGGATTCGAGGCTTTACGAGCAGTACTTC.

The rearrangement links TRBV7-2 to TRBJ2-5, with D perhaps assigned TRBD1 or TRBD2 (6 bases each). V was cut by 5 bases and J by 5 bases, with 21 bases left in between. The length of the CDR3 is 16 residues. Germline V gene data show CDR1 as SGHTA and CDR2 as FQGNSA. The CDR3 DNA is TGTGCCAGCAGCCGGGAGATCGGACAGATAATGGAGACCCAGTACTTC. Amino acid sequence: CASSREIGQIMETQYF. The whole variable domain, remainder taken from reference TRBV7-2 and TRBJ2-5, is GAGVSQSPSNKVTEKGKDVELRCDPISGHTALYWYRQSLGQGLEFLIYFQGNSAPDKSGLPSDRFSAERTGGSVSTLTIQRTQQEDSAVYLCASSREIGQIMETQYFGPGTRLLVL.

This clone was seen more than once but under ten times. The chain recombines TRBV21-1 with TRBJ2-7; the table calls TRBD2, which could not be checked here. TRBV21-1 is a pseudogene segment. This CDR3 is 16 amino acids long. DNA of the CDR3: TGTGCCAGCAGCTCCAACGACGGACTCCGTCTCTACGAGCAGTACGTC. Amino acid sequence: CASSSNDGLRLYEQYV.

CDR3 nucleotides: TGTGCCAGCAGCTTAGGGCGGCTGAACACCGGGGAGCTGTTTTTT. As protein: CASSLGRLNTGELFF. The V call is TRBV7-8, the J call TRBJ2-2; D remains unclear. CDR1 and CDR2 (germline): SGHVS, FQNEAQ. CDR3 size: 15 residues. V was clipped by 1 base and J by 1 base, with 7 bases between them.

This clone was counted many times. The gene calls are TRBV5-6 and TRBJ1-4, with D unresolved. Germline CDR1 SGHDT, CDR2 YYEEEE. Trimming cost V 4 bases and J 5 bases, with 6 bases left between them. The CDR3 extends over 12 amino acids. The CDR3 DNA sequence: TGTGCCAGCAGCAGGATGAATGAAAAACTGTTTTTT. The encoded protein is CASSRMNEKLFF.

The J gene is TRBJ1-3, the V gene TRBV7-7; D is unclear. V was trimmed by 6 bases and J by 0 bases, leaving 12 bases between them. The CDR3 spans 15 residues. Germline CDR1 and CDR2: SSHAT and FNYEAQ (reference sequence). The CDR3 region has the DNA TGTGCCAGCAGTGAAGCAGAATACTCTGGAAACACCATATATTTT. Amino acid sequence: CASSEAEYSGNTIYF.

This clone occurred a few times. V gene TRBV11-2 combines with J gene TRBJ2-2; TRBD2 agrees at 10 bases. V was clipped by 5 bases and J by 6 bases; unmatched bases: 15. Looked up from germline, CDR1 is SGHAT and CDR2 is FQNNGV. The CDR3 has 18 amino acids. CDR3 DNA: TGTGCCAGCAGCACCAGTCCGGCTAGCGGGGGCAGGGCCGGGGAGCTGTTTTTT. It is translated as CASSTSPASGGRAGELFF.

This clone was found a few times. The chain links TRBV6-1 to TRBJ2-1; a weak D match, TRBD1 (6 bases). The CDR3 extends over 13 amino acids. Deletions cut 6 bases from V and 9 bases from J, with 15 bases between. Germline V gives CDR1 MNHNS, CDR2 SASEGT. The CDR3 loop reads CASSSRQGSEQFF. The CDR3 DNA sequence: TGTGCCAGCAGCTCCCGCCAGGGGAGTGAGCAGTTCTTC.